This T cell receptor (beta chain) was recorded in a study of patients and donors after allogeneic stem cell transplantation. J was trimmed by 4 bases and V by 6 bases; bases with no gene match: 16. There are 16 residues in the CDR3. Germline CDR1 SGHRS, CDR2 YFSETQ. This clonotype was picked up a small number of times. MiXCR, applied by TCRdb to the RT-PCR reads, yields one record per CDR3 protein. The data contain roughly 960,000 distinct CDR3 sequences, roughly 18% of them singletons. The sample comprised blood, either unsorted or a sorted T cell fraction (not recorded which). The chain employs TRBV5-1 and TRBJ2-7, with TRBD1 identical over 7 bases. The clonotype was recovered from a human donor who was either an allogeneic HSCT recipient or a stem cell or donor lymphocyte infusion donor (not recorded which). It is not recorded whose cells these are; they may come from a transplant donor. This CDR3 is CASNRGPGVVFYEQYF. The CDR3 nucleotides are TGCGCCAGCAACAGGGGCCCAGGCGTCGTGTTTTACGAGCAGTACTTC. Based on the CDR3 plus reference TRBV5-1 and TRBJ2-7, the full variable domain is KAGVTQTPRYLIKTRGQQVTLSCSPISGHRSVSWYQQTPGQGLQFLFEYFSETQRNKGNFPGRFSGRQFSNSRSEMNVSTLELGDSALYLCASNRGPGVVFYEQYFGPGTRLTVT.